The subject of this entry is one TCR beta chain. Its cognate antigen has yet to be identified. Per-nucleotide qualities are absent, and no much larger clonotype sits a single base away. The receptor library was made with the immunoSEQ multiplex PCR assay. For the multiplex PCR, a mixture combining 60 forward primers for TCR Vbeta segments and 13 reverse primers for TCR Jbeta segments was used. Amplification of the CDR3 region of rearranged TCR beta genes was performed with a multiplex PCR assay on genomic DNA. The Illumina HiSeq System was used to sequence the amplified TCR beta libraries as 87-base-pair reads. Processing in the source paper ran as follows. A later analysis tallied roughly 78 million unique TCR beta chains across the 666 repertoires, and some 12 million of those chains were shared by two or more donors. A nearest-neighbor algorithm error-corrected the raw reads and collapsed the reads into unique sequences, merging closely related sequences to remove PCR and sequencing errors. V, D and J gene segments were assigned by aligning CDR3 sequences to IMGT reference sequences. Each retained sequence needed at least a six-nucleotide match to both a V gene segment and a J gene segment. A rearrangement counted as productive if the CDR3 had no stop codons and remained in frame with V and J, and every other rearrangement counted as non-productive. CDR3 was defined by IMGT convention, running from the second conserved V-encoded cysteine to the conserved J-encoded phenylalanine. The earlier analysis of around 640 of the donors excluded sequences that lacked an unambiguous match to a single V gene segment. In an earlier analysis of 587 of the donors, V segments were called functional above 56.7% productive rearrangements and were called segregating when the between-donor standard deviation exceeded 5%. A statistical classification framework was developed to diagnose cytomegalovirus status using the catalog of TCR beta chain sequences. In a later analysis, V and J genes were assigned by comparing TCR nucleotide sequences against IMGT/GENE-DB human TR gene sequences. In a later analysis, CDR3 sequences and most-parsimonious VDJ recombination scenarios were assigned using the TCRdist pipeline. A later analysis defined each TCR beta chain by its CDR3 amino acid sequence plus V-gene family, and excluded reads lacking a unique V-gene family. In a later analysis, approximately 590 highly shared, low-generation-probability nucleotide sequences were removed to address suspected cross-contamination and a sequencing artifact. In a later analysis, a clonal expansion index for each public chain was calculated from normalized within-repertoire ranks of inferred template counts. In a later analysis, generation probabilities were computed using a VDJ recombination model fitted to out-of-frame rearrangements, and the results were checked against IGoR. In a later analysis, hypergeometric tests were used to score TCR-TCR, TCR-HLA and TCR-CMV co-occurrence, with a repertoire-size bias correction applied to TCR pairs. A later analysis estimated false discovery rates by permuting HLA or CMV assignments 20 times. A later analysis grouped co-occurring TCRs with DBSCAN, adding TCRdist sequence similarity when clustering within HLA-allele-positive subsets. Co-occurrence clustering excluded repertoires with fewer than 30,000 or more than 120,000 public chains, plus five with anomalous nucleotide sharing. TCRdb limited this immuneACCESS table to in-frame rearrangements with V and J called. A share of clones is missing; checked studies link under half to unresolved V genes, and the rest is unexplained. The V and J calls and clone size are taken from that table; D and trimming were inferred from the DNA. Counted in this sample were 150,000 to 200,000 clones; roughly 90% of them appeared once. 0.2% to 0.3% of the sample is held by the ten biggest clonotypes.

These data come from a study of cytomegalovirus exposure and HLA in healthy donors (dated 2017 in TCRdb). Regarding the complete study: According to an earlier analysis of 587 of the donors, about 179 million T cells yielded approximately 120 million unique TCR beta sequences and 250 to 350 Gb of sequence data. The aim of the study was to test whether cataloging public T cell receptors could identify signatures of past pathogen exposure. All discovery cohort repertoires had been generated on a single sequencing platform. In a later analysis, previously published TCR beta repertoires from 666 donors were re-analyzed and high-resolution HLA genotyping was added so that TCR occurrence patterns could be studied. Among some 410 genotyped donors of the cohort, an average of around 240,000 unique TCR beta nucleotide sequences were sequenced per donor, 15% to 20% of them non-productive. Rather than drawing on any new phenotypic data, the later analysis identified candidate immune exposures from TCR beta sequences and the way those sequences occurred across donors. Among the roughly 370 genotyped donors, approximately 81% belonged to the genetic ancestry cluster associated with self-reported Caucasian donors. A later genetic analysis used genome-wide SNP genotypes for about three fifths of the roughly 700 donors, treating that subset as a discovery cohort. An early release that covered roughly 600 HLA-typed donors contained around 300 gigabases of sequencing data and around 80 million unique TCR sequences. The study combined high-throughput TCR immunosequencing, statistical association of individual TCRs with disease status, and machine learning to predict cytomegalovirus infection status. A separate validation cohort of over a hundred different subjects was used in addition to the approximately 700-subject first cohort. Donor age, sex, ethnicity and CMV serostatus were compiled alongside the repertoire data. The study used immunosequencing to profile the T cell repertoires of some 600 subjects and linked those repertoires to cytomegalovirus serostatus. Because of strong linkage in the cohort, four or five DR-DQ haplotypes were treated as single units for association and clustering. An earlier analysis of 587 of the donors used high-throughput TCR beta sequencing to judge whether each TCR beta V gene segment behaved as functional or pseudogenic. The number of donors typed differed by locus, with 629-630 for A, B, C, DRB1 and DQB1, more than 500 for DQA1, 606 for DPA1, and approximately 470 for DPB1. Class I and class II HLA loci were covered by the typing at four-digit resolution. What the study reported, not specific to this receptor: Compared with the roughly 720-donor mean, donors in an Asian-associated ancestry cluster had fewer N-insertions in productive TCRs, according to a later genetic analysis. The only immune exposure information available for the cohort was CMV serostatus. The presence/absence analyses assumed that sequencing depth was roughly uniform across donors, and that assumption may not be true. Because HLA typing was unavailable for some donors at each locus, only the typed subset was used in association tests. A later analysis associated about 17,000 TCR beta sequences with specific HLA alleles at a false discovery rate of 0.05. A later genetic analysis associated a missense DCLRE1C variant with V-gene and J-gene trimming of TCR beta chains, and an independent cohort replicated the association. Across donors, most TCR sequences were observed very rarely, whereas some public TCRs were present in many individuals. A further reported finding was that TCR beta sequences accurately predicted the HLA-A and HLA-B alleles for most subjects in the first cohort. Correlated functional status among segregating V segments might reflect linkage disequilibrium, but an unknown experimental factor could not be ruled out. A few of the identified cytomegalovirus-associated TCR beta chains were confirmed in vitro to be specific for cytomegalovirus antigens. In a later analysis, HLA-associated TCR beta chains were found to be more clonally expanded and to have lower generation probabilities than equally common non-associated chains. The sequencing pipeline was judged likely to have produced a cluster of highly shared sequence variants as a technical artifact. Broadly in line with IMGT annotations, most TCR beta V segments showed up in productive rearrangements about 87% or about 30% of the time in an earlier analysis of a few hundred of the donors. Strong co-occurrence of HLA alleles, especially DR and DQ, made assigning TCR associations to individual alleles difficult. In a later analysis, TCR association rates were found to vary across HLA loci, with the most associated TCRs seen for DRB1 alleles and the fewest for HLA-C alleles. The study gave a list of under 200 TCR beta chains associated with cytomegalovirus. Only TCR beta chains were sequenced in this cohort, and the absence of alpha or paired-chain data limited detectable features. The authors suggested that the approach could potentially be extended to other disease states and immunological phenotypes. Over 15 rarely observed V segments, including chromosome 9 orphons, were excluded from the earlier analysis of about 600 of the donors because counts were too low. Several of the top co-occurrence clusters appeared to be linked to parvovirus B19, influenza, CMV and Epstein-Barr virus, according to a later analysis. According to a later analysis, most CMV-associated TCR beta chains appeared to be HLA-restricted, and the HLA associations seemed to be driven largely by CMV exposure. Cytomegalovirus status was reported to be diagnosed by the classifier with high specificity and sensitivity in both the original and validation cohorts.

The cohort comprised around 690 healthy bone marrow donors. All cohort members were sampled while nominally healthy, although unrecorded immune exposures were likely present. The donor tested CMV seronegative, placing the donor among the roughly 350 seronegative members of the cohort. A peripheral blood sample was provided by each donor, and peripheral blood mononuclear cells were used for TCR beta sequencing. Genomic DNA was extracted from the blood cell samples with the Qiagen DNeasy Blood Extraction Kit. Sequencing was done on a sample of PBMCs. The source is a girl under three years old in good health and CMV-seronegative.

The DNA reads TGTGCCAGCAGCTTGGGCGGGAGTGGCCTTAATGAGCAGTTCTTC. This sequence encodes CASSLGGSGLNEQFF. The chain employs TRBV7-9 and TRBJ2-1, and 7 bases in between align with TRBD2. The germline V gene encodes CDR1 SEHNR and CDR2 FQNEAQ (reference sequence). Measured from the cysteine to the phenylalanine, the CDR3 is 15 residues long. Only the CDR3 DNA is retained, 45 bases long and in frame from the first base. Trimmed from V: 3 bases; trimmed from J: 7 bases; junction bases lacking a gene match: 9.